Each of the 7 T cell receptor beta chains below was sequenced from the same sample in a study of T cell responses to AZD1222 COVID-19 vaccine. Using immunoSEQ multiplex PCR, the repertoire was profiled, and TCRdb retains in-frame clones only, with some absent. The sample contains about 180,000 clones, over 80% of which appear only once. The sample was peripheral blood, taken on day 0 of AZD1222 vaccination. Source of these receptors: an adult in good health.

The chain combines TRBV7-2 with TRBJ1-1; D not resolved. Germline values: CDR1 SGHTA, CDR2 FQGNSA. The CDR3 consists of 14 residues. Trimming removed 1 base from V and 2 bases from J, with 8 bases in between. The CDR3 here is CASSLVGPNTEAFF. Here the CDR3 DNA reads TGTGCCAGCAGCTTAGTTGGGCCTAACACTGAAGCTTTCTTT.

DNA for the CDR3: TGTGCCAGCAGTACCCCGGGTCTGGGAGCAACTAATGAAAAACTGTTTTTT. Its protein product is CASSTPGLGATNEKLFF. The gene calls are TRBV28 and TRBJ1-4; D is unresolved. The CDR3 runs 17 residues. Germline V lookup: CDR1 MDHEN, CDR2 SYDVKM. Trimming stripped 5 bases from V and 0 bases from J, with 16 bases between. The whole variable domain, filled in from reference TRBV28 and TRBJ1-4, reads DVKVTQSSRYLVKRTGEKVFLECVQDMDHENMFWYRQDPGLGLRLIYFSYDVKMKEKGDIPEGYSVSREKKERFSLILESASTNQTSMYLCASSTPGLGATNEKLFFGSGTQLSVL.

V gene TRBV2 combines with J gene TRBJ1-3; D is undetermined. The CDR3 covers 15 residues. CDR1 SNHLY and CDR2 FYNNEI come from the germline V gene. Trimming took off 4 bases at V and 0 bases at J, with 10 bases between the two ends. CDR3 DNA: TGTGCCAGCAGTGTTGGTGTCAGCTCTGGAAACACCATATATTTT. Translating gives CASSVGVSSGNTIYF.

The J gene is TRBJ2-2, the V gene TRBV10-1, with a weak D call TRBD1 (6 bases). V lost 4 bases, J lost 5 bases, and 14 bases lay in between. In germline, CDR1 is WNHNN, CDR2 SYGVQD (reference sequence). This CDR3 has 15 amino acids. The CDR3 nucleotides read TGCGCCAGCAGTGGCGTAGCGACAGGTACCGGGGAGCTGTTTTTT. Encoded protein: CASSGVATGTGELFF.

The chain uses TRBV6-4 and TRBJ2-7; either TRBD1 or TRBD2 may fit D (5 bases each). Per germline, CDR1 MRHNA and CDR2 SNTAGT. This CDR3 comprises 15 residues. Trimming stripped 5 bases from V and 7 bases from J, with 21 bases between. CDR3 in amino acids: CASSSTFAGPGEQYF. The DNA of the CDR3 is TGTGCCAGCAGTTCCACCTTCGCAGGGCCGGGGGAGCAGTACTTC.

The table lists this clone with a count of one. The chain couples TRBV19 to TRBJ2-7; D is ambiguous. The CDR3 has 14 amino acids. V dropped 7 bases and J dropped 0 bases, with 13 bases sitting between them. Germline V gives CDR1 LNHDA, CDR2 SQIVND (reference sequence). Here the CDR3 reads CASTPSAGSYEQYF. DNA for the CDR3: TGTGCCAGTACCCCGTCGGCAGGCTCCTACGAGCAGTACTTC.

This chain connects TRBV6-2 or TRBV6-3 to TRBJ2-2, with D unresolved. This CDR3 has 12 amino acids. The germline V gene encodes CDR1 MNHEY and CDR2 SVGEGT. Trimming took 3 bases from V and 2 from J, leaving 1 base between them. The DNA of the CDR3 is TGTGCCAGCAGTTATAACACCGGGGAGCTGTTTTTT. This encodes CASSYNTGELFF.